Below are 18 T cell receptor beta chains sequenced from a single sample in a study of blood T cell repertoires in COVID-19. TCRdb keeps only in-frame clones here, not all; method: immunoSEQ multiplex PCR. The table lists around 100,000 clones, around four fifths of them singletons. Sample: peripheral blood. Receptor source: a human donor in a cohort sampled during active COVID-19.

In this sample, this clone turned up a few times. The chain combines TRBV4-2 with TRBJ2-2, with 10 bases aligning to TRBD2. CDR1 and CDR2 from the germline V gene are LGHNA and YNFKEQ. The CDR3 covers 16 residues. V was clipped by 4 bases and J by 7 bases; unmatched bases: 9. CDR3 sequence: CASSPMGLAKGGELFF. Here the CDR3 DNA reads TGTGCCAGCAGCCCTATGGGACTAGCGAAGGGCGGGGAGCTGTTTTTT.

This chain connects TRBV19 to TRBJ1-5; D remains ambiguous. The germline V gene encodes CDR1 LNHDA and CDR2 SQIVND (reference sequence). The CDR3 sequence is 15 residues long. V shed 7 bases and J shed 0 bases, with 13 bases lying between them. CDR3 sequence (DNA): TGTGCCAGTAAGACAACAGCACGTAGCAATCAGCCCCAGCATTTT. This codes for CASKTTARSNQPQHF. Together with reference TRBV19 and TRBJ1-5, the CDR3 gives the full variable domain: DGGITQSPKYLFRKEGQNVTLSCEQNLNHDAMYWYRQDPGQGLRLIYYSQIVNDFQKGDIAEGYSVSREKKESFPLTVTSAQKNPTAFYLCASKTTARSNQPQHFGDGTRLSIL.

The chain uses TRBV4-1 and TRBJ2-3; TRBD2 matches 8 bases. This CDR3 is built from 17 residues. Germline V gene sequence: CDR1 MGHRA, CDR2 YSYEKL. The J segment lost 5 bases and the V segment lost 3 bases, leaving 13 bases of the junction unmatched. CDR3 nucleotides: TGCGCCAGCAGCCAGGGAGGTGGGAGCGGGGGACGAGATACGCAGTATTTT. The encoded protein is CASSQGGGSGGRDTQYF.

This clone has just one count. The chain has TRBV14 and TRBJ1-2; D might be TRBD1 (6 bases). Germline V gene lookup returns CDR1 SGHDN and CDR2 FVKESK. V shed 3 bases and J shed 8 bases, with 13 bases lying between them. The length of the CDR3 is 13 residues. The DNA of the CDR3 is TGTGCCAGCAGCCACCCTGGTGGGACAGGCTACACCTTC. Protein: CASSHPGGTGYTF.

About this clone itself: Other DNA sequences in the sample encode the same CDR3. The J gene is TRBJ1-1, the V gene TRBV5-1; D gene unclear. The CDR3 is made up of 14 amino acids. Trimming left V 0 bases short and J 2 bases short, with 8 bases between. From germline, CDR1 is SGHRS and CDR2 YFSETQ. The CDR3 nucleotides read TGCGCCAGCAGCTTGGGAGGTCTTAACACTGAAGCTTTCTTT. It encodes CASSLGGLNTEAFF. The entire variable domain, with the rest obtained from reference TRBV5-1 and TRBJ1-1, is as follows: KAGVTQTPRYLIKTRGQQVTLSCSPISGHRSVSWYQQTPGQGLQFLFEYFSETQRNKGNFPGRFSGRQFSNSRSEMNVSTLELGDSALYLCASSLGGLNTEAFFGQGTRLTVV.

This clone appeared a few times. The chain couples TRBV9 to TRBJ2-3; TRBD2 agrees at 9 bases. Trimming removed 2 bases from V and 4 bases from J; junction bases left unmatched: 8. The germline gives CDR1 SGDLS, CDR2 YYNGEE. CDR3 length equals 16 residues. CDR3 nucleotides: TGTGCCAGCAGCGTCCTGGGACTAGCCGTAGCAGATACGCAGTATTTT. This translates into CASSVLGLAVADTQYF.

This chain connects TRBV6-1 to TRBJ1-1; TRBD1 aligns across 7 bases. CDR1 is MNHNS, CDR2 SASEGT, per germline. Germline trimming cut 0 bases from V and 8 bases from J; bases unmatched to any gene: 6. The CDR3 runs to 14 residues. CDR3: CASSEANRGWEAFF. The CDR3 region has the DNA TGTGCCAGCAGTGAAGCGAACAGGGGCTGGGAAGCTTTCTTT.

The CDR3 DNA follows: TGTGCCAGCTCACCACCGGGACAGGGGGACTTAGATGGCTACACCTTC. Protein product: CASSPPGQGDLDGYTF. This chain joins TRBV18 and TRBJ1-2; 11 bases align to TRBD1. CDR1 is KGHSH, CDR2 LQKENI, per germline. The CDR3 contains 16 residues. After removal of 0 bases from V and 6 bases from J, the junction contained 6 bases not matched to a gene.

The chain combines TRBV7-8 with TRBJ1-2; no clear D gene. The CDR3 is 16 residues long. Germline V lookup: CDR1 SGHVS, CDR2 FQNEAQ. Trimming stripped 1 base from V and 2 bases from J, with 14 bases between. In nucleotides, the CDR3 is TGTGCCAGCAGCTTAGACACAACGCCTCAGAACTATGGCTACACCTTC. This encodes CASSLDTTPQNYGYTF.

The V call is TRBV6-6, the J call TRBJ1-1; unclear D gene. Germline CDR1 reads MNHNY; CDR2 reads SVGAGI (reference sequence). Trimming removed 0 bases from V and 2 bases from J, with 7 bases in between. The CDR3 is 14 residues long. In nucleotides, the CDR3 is TGTGCCAGCAGTTACTCGAAACTAAACACTGAAGCTTTCTTT. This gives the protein CASSYSKLNTEAFF.

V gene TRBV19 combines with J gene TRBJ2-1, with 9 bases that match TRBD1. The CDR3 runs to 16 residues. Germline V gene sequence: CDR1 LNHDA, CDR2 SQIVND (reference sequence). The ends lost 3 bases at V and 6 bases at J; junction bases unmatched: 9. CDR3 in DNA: TGTGCCAGTAGTATCCAAACAGGGGGCAACTCCAATGAGCAGTTCTTC. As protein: CASSIQTGGNSNEQFF.

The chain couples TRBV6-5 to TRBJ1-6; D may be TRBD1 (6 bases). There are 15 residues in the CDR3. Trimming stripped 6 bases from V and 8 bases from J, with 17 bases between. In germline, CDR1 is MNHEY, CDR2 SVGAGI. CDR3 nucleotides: TGTGCCAGCAGGTCGTCGGGTCAGGGGCATTCACCCCTCCACTTT. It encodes CASRSSGQGHSPLHF.

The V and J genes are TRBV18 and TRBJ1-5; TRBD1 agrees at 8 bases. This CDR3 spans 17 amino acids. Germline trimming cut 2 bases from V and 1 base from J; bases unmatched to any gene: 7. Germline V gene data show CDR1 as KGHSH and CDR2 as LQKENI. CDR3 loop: CASSPRTGMLSNQPQHF. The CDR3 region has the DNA TGTGCCAGCTCACCAAGGACAGGGATGTTGAGCAATCAGCCCCAGCATTTT. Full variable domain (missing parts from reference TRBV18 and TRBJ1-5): NAGVMQNPRHLVRRRGQEARLRCSPMKGHSHVYWYRQLPEEGLKFMVYLQKENIIDESGMPKERFSAEFPKEGPSILRIQQVVRGDSAAYFCASSPRTGMLSNQPQHFGDGTRLSIL.

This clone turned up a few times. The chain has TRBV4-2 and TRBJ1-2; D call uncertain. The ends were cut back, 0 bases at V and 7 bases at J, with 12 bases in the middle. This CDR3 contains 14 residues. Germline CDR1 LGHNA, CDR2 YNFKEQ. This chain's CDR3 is CASSQEHLGSGYTF. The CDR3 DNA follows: TGTGCCAGCAGCCAAGAGCACCTCGGTAGTGGCTACACCTTC.

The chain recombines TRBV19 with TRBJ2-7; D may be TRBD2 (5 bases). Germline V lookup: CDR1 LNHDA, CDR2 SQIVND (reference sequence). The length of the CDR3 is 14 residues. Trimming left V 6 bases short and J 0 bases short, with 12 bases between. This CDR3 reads CASRSPGNSYEQYF. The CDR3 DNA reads TGTGCCAGTAGGTCGCCCGGGAACTCCTACGAGCAGTACTTC.

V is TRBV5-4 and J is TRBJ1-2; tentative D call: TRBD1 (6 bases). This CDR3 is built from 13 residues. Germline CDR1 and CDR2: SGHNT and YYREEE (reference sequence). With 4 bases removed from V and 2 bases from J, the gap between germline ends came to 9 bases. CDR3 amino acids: CASSRGGNYGYTF. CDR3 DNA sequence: TGTGCCAGCAGCCGAGGGGGAAACTATGGCTACACCTTC.

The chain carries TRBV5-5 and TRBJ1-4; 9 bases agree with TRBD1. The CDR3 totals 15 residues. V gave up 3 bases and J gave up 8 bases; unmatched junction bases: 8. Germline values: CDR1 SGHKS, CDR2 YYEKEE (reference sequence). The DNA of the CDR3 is TGTGCCAGCAGCTGGGGGACAGGGACGTCGGAAAAACTGTTTTTT. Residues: CASSWGTGTSEKLFF.

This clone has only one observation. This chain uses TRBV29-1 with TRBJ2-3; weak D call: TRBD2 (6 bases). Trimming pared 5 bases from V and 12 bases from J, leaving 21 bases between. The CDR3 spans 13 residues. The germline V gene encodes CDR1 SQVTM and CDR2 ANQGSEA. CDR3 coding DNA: TGCAGCGTTCTTTGGGACTCCCACCCTCCCCAGTATTTT. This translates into CSVLWDSHPPQYF.